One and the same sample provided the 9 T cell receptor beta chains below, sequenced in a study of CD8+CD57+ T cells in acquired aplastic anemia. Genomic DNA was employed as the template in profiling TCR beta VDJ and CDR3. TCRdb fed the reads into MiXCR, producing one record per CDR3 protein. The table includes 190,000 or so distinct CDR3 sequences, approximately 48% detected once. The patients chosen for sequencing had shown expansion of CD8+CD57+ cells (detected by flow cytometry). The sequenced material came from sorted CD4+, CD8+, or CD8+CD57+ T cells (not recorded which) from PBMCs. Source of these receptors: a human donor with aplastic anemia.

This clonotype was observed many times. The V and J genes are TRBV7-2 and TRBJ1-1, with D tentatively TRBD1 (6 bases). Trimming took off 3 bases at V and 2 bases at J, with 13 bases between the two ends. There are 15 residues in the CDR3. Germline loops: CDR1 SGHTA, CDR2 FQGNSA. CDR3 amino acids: CASSFGGPVNTEAFF. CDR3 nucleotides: TGTGCCAGCAGCTTCGGGGGGCCGGTCAACACTGAAGCTTTCTTT.

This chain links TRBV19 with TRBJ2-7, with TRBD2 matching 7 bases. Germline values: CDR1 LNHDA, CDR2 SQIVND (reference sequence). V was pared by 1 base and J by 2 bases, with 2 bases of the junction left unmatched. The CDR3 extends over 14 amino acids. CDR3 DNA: TGTGCCAGTAGTATAGGAGGACTAGCCTACGAGCAGTACTTC. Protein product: CASSIGGLAYEQYF.

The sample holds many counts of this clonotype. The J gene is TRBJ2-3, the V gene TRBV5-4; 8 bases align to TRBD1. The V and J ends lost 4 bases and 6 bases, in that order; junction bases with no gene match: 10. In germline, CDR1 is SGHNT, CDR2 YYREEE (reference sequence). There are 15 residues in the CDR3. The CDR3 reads CASSRPGTGQDTQYF. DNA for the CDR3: TGTGCCAGCAGCCGTCCCGGGACAGGTCAGGATACGCAGTATTTT.

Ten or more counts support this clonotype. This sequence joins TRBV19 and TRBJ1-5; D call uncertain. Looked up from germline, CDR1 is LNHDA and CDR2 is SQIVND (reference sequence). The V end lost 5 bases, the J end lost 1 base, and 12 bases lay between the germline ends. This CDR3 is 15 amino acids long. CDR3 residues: CASSRQKSSNQPQHF. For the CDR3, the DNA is TGTGCCAGTAGTCGACAAAAGTCCAGCAATCAGCCCCAGCATTTT.

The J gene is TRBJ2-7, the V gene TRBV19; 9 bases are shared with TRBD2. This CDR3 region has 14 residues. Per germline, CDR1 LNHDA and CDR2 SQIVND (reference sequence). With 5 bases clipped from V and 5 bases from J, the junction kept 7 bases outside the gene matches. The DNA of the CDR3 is TGTGCCAGTAGTGCTGGCGGGGGGGCCAACGAGCAGTACTTC. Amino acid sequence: CASSAGGGANEQYF.

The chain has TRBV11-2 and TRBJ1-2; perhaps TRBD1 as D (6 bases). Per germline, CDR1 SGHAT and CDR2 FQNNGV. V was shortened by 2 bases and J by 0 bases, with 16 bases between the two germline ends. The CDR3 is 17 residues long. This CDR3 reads CASSLTGGQKANYGYTF. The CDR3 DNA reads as TGTGCCAGCAGCTTAACCGGAGGACAGAAAGCTAACTATGGCTACACCTTC.

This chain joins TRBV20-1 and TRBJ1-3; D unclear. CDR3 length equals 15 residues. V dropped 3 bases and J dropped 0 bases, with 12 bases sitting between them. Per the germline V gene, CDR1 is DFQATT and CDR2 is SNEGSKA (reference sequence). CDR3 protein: CSASSTLSSGNTIYF. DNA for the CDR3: TGCAGTGCTAGCTCGACGCTGAGCTCTGGAAACACCATATATTTT.

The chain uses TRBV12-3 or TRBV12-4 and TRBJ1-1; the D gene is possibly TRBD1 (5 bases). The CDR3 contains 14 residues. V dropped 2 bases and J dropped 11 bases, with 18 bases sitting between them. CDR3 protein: CASSLQGRGVEAFF. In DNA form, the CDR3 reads TGTGCCAGCAGTTTACAGGGTAGGGGCGTTGAGGCTTTCTTT.

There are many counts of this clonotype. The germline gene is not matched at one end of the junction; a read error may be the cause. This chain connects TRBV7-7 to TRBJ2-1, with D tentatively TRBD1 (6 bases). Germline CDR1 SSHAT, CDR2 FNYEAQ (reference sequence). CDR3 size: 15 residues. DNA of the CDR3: TGTGCTAGCAGCCCCGCCGCCAGGGGTTTCAATGAGCAGTTCTTC. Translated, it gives CASSPAARGFNEQFF.